This TCR beta chain derives from a study of blood T cell repertoires in COVID-19. This clone showed up just once. Participants spanned ages roughly 18 to 90 years and resided in roughly 26 US areas. Authors' processing steps: Amplification of reference gene primers provided the estimated nucleated cell counts. Clones were read by immunoSEQ multiplex PCR, and TCRdb kept only the in-frame ones, dropping some. V and J calls and clone size are as listed in that table; D and trimming were resolved from the DNA. The repertoire holds hundreds of thousands of clones, roughly 87% seen once, with approximately 2% in the top ten. Germline V gene sequence: CDR1 MNHNS, CDR2 SASEGT. The length of the CDR3 is 14 residues. Trimming shortened V by 7 bases and J by 4 bases, and 16 bases separated the two germline ends.

The rearrangement joins TRBV6-1 to TRBJ1-2; D is possibly TRBD1 (6 bases). Sequenced material: PBMCs or T cells enriched from blood (not recorded which). This receptor was obtained from a woman between 18 and 30 years old with acute COVID-19. CDR3 DNA: TGTGCCAGCATGATGACAGGTGGGGTCTATGGCTACACCTTC. Its translation is CASMMTGGVYGYTF.